The 19 T cell receptor beta chains below all came from one sample that was sequenced in a study of T cells in Graves' hyperthyroidism and ophthalmopathy. What was amplified from RNA transcripts were TCR beta CDR3 regions. HTBI primers were the set used in a first-round RT-PCR of the TCR CDR3. TCRdb itself ran the multiplex PCR reads through MiXCR, one entry per CDR3 protein. The sample holds hundreds of thousands of distinct CDR3 sequences, approximately 19% seen once. The sequenced sample was blood. The receptor set was obtained from a woman in her fifties or sixties with Graves' hyperthyroidism that later progressed to Graves' ophthalmopathy.

J is TRBJ1-2 and V is TRBV14; 11 bases agree with TRBD1. The CDR3 spans 16 residues. Germline CDR1 reads SGHDN; CDR2 reads FVKESK. V was clipped by 4 bases and J by 8 bases; unmatched bases: 12. The CDR3 bases are TGTGCCAGCAGCCTTAGTTGGACAGGGGGCGTAGAAGGCTACACCTTC. As protein: CASSLSWTGGVEGYTF. The complete variable domain, with remaining parts taken from reference TRBV14 and TRBJ1-2, reads EAGVTQFPSHSVIEKGQTVTLRCDPISGHDNLYWYRRVMGKEIKFLLHFVKESKQDESGMPNNRFLAERTGGTYSTLKVQPAELEDSGVYFCASSLSWTGGVEGYTFGSGTRLTVV.

This clonotype was recorded many times. The chain joins TRBV3-1 to TRBJ1-2; D perhaps matches TRBD1 (5 bases). Germline CDR1 and CDR2: LGHDT and YNNKEL (reference sequence). Trimming pared 5 bases from V and 2 bases from J, leaving 12 bases between. The CDR3 loop spans 14 amino acids. The CDR3 coding sequence is TGTGCCAGCAGCATCCGGGGCTTAAACTATGGCTACACCTTC. Its translation: CASSIRGLNYGYTF.

This clonotype was counted many times. The chain employs TRBV6-1 and TRBJ1-5; D uncertain. CDR1 and CDR2 from the germline V gene are MNHNS and SASEGT. V was cut by 0 bases and J by 0 bases, with 18 bases left in between. The CDR3 totals 19 residues. CDR3 sequence: CASSEAIVIQFYSNQPQHF. In DNA form, the CDR3 reads TGTGCCAGCAGTGAAGCTATCGTAATCCAGTTCTATAGCAATCAGCCCCAGCATTTT.

The chain couples TRBV6-1 to TRBJ1-4, with D unclear. This CDR3 contains 13 residues. The germline V gene encodes CDR1 MNHNS and CDR2 SASEGT. V lost 1 base and J 8 bases, leaving 8 bases between the germline ends. DNA of the CDR3: TGTGCCAGCAGTGAAGGGGTTCGGGAAAAACTGTTTTTT. It translates to CASSEGVREKLFF.

This clonotype turned up a few times. J is TRBJ1-2 and V is TRBV4-1; tentative D call: TRBD1 (5 bases). V lost 4 bases and J 5 bases, leaving 14 bases between the germline ends. This CDR3 is built from 14 residues. The germline V gene encodes CDR1 MGHRA and CDR2 YSYEKL. The CDR3 DNA follows: TGCGCCAGCAGCCCGGGACGGACGGAGTATGGCTACACCTTC. This sequence encodes CASSPGRTEYGYTF.

This clonotype occurred many times. J is TRBJ2-5 and V is TRBV27; the match to TRBD1 covers 7 bases. J gave up 4 bases and V 4 bases, and 9 bases lay outside the gene matches. The CDR3 covers 15 residues. CDR1 and CDR2 from the germline V gene are MNHEY and SMNVEV (reference sequence). In DNA form, the CDR3 reads TGTGCCAGCAGTTCCTCTACAGGGGCGACAGAGACCCAGTACTTC. This codes for CASSSSTGATETQYF.

This clonotype was found a few times. The V and J genes are TRBV7-8 and TRBJ1-5; 8 positions match TRBD1. V dropped 4 bases and J dropped 4; count of bases not matched to a gene: 9. Germline CDR1 is SGHVS and CDR2 is FQNEAQ. The CDR3 extends over 16 amino acids. Written as DNA, the CDR3 is TGTGCCAGCAGCTCGGGACAGGCGATGGGGAATCAGCCCCAGCATTTT. This translates into CASSSGQAMGNQPQHF.

J is TRBJ1-4 and V is TRBV25-1; TRBD1 agrees at 7 bases. The CDR3 totals 15 residues. Trimming cost V 2 bases and J 5 bases; bases outside gene matches: 5. The germline V gene has CDR1 MGHDK and CDR2 SYGVNS. The CDR3 sequence: CASSEPGQFNEKLFF. The CDR3 bases are TGTGCCAGCAGTGAACCGGGACAGTTCAATGAAAAACTGTTTTTT.

J is TRBJ1-1 and V is TRBV15; D gene uncertain. V shed 0 bases and J shed 1 base, with 6 bases lying between them. Germline CDR1 LNHNV, CDR2 YYDKDF (reference sequence). The CDR3 sequence is 14 residues long. The CDR3 spells CATSRDGGNTEAFF. CDR3 DNA: TGTGCCACCAGCAGAGATGGCGGGAACACTGAAGCTTTCTTT.

This clonotype was picked up a small number of times. The chain is built from TRBV19 and TRBJ1-1, with 11 bases that match TRBD1. The V gene end was trimmed by 4 bases and the J gene end by 3 bases; junction bases not matched to a gene: 7. The CDR3 spans 16 residues. CDR1 and CDR2 from the germline V gene are LNHDA and SQIVND (reference sequence). Written as DNA, the CDR3 is TGTGCCAGTAGTACACCGGGACAGGGGGGATACACTGAAGCTTTCTTT. It is translated as CASSTPGQGGYTEAFF.

This clonotype was found a few times. The gene calls are TRBV5-8 and TRBJ2-5, with D possibly being TRBD1 (5 bases). Germline lookup yields CDR1 SGHTS and CDR2 YDEGEE. CDR3 length: 15 amino acids. With 1 base removed from V and 4 bases from J, the gap between germline ends came to 14 bases. Here the CDR3 reads CASSLYQGHGETQYF. In nucleotides, the CDR3 is TGTGCCAGCAGCTTGTATCAGGGTCACGGAGAGACCCAGTACTTC.

This clonotype came up a few times. The CDR3 protein is CAAQGGTGYNEQFF. The CDR3 nucleotides read TGTGCCGCCCAGGGGGGGACAGGCTACAATGAGCAGTTCTTC. The rearrangement links TRBV10-3 to TRBJ2-1; possible D gene TRBD1, 8 bases. Germline V gene sequence: CDR1 ENHRY, CDR2 SYGVKD. The CDR3 runs 14 residues. The germline V and J ends were trimmed by 11 bases and 3 bases, with 17 bases remaining between them.

The chain recombines TRBV20-1 with TRBJ1-2; 9 positions agree with TRBD1. Germline lookup yields CDR1 DFQATT and CDR2 SNEGSKA (reference sequence). Trimming at V came to 6 bases and at J to 4 bases, leaving 9 bases not matched to a gene. This CDR3 has 14 amino acids. In DNA form, the CDR3 reads TGCAGTGCCCACGGACAGGGGAGACGCTATGGCTACACCTTC. It yields the protein CSAHGQGRRYGYTF.

This sequence joins TRBV29-1 and TRBJ2-1; D perhaps matches TRBD1 (5 bases). The CDR3 spans 12 residues. Trimming cost V 4 bases and J 10 bases, with 14 bases left between them. Germline CDR1 reads SQVTM; CDR2 reads ANQGSEA. CDR3 sequence reads: CSVVLSWTEQFF. The CDR3 DNA reads as TGCAGCGTTGTGCTCTCATGGACAGAGCAGTTCTTC.

Many counts were recorded for this clonotype. The chain has TRBV6-5 and TRBJ2-3, with TRBD2 matching 9 bases. There are 15 residues in the CDR3. Trimming removed 2 bases from V and 2 bases from J; junction bases left unmatched: 2. Germline assignment: CDR1 MNHEY and CDR2 SVGAGI. The CDR3 DNA sequence: TGTGCCAGCAGTTACGGCGGGGGGGACACAGATACGCAGTATTTT. Protein: CASSYGGGDTDTQYF.

The chain carries TRBV29-1 and TRBJ1-1, with D possibly being TRBD1 (5 bases). V gave up 0 bases and J gave up 0 bases, with 14 bases separating them. This CDR3 contains 16 residues. Germline CDR1 and CDR2: SQVTM and ANQGSEA. The CDR3: CSVEDTGARMNTEAFF. CDR3 coding DNA: TGCAGCGTTGAAGATACTGGGGCACGGATGAACACTGAAGCTTTCTTT.

The chain is built from TRBV7-9 and TRBJ1-3; D is unclear. The germline CDR1 and CDR2 sequences are SEHNR and FQNEAQ (reference sequence). Trimming removed 3 bases at V and 0 bases at J, with 9 bases between. This CDR3 region has 15 residues. The CDR3 sequence is CASSFHESSGNTIYF. In DNA form, the CDR3 reads TGTGCCAGCAGCTTCCACGAGAGCTCTGGAAACACCATATATTTT.

The rearrangement links TRBV19 to TRBJ1-6; 8 nucleotides line up with TRBD1. The J segment lost 9 bases and the V segment lost 10 bases, leaving 17 bases of the junction unmatched. Germline V gene data show CDR1 as LNHDA and CDR2 as SQIVND (reference sequence). This CDR3 has 16 residues. The DNA for the CDR3 is TGTGCCACCTTGATTTTTGGACAGGGTGCGTGTTCACCCCTCCACTTT. Residues: CATLIFGQGACSPLHF.

This clonotype was found many times. This sequence joins TRBV6-1 and TRBJ1-6, with D unclear. Germline CDR1 MNHNS, CDR2 SASEGT. V lost 0 bases and J 0 bases, leaving 15 bases between the germline ends. The CDR3 runs 19 residues. The CDR3 here is CASSEAGQIMSSYNSPLHF. CDR3 DNA: TGTGCCAGCAGTGAAGCGGGCCAGATAATGAGCTCCTATAATTCACCCCTCCACTTT.